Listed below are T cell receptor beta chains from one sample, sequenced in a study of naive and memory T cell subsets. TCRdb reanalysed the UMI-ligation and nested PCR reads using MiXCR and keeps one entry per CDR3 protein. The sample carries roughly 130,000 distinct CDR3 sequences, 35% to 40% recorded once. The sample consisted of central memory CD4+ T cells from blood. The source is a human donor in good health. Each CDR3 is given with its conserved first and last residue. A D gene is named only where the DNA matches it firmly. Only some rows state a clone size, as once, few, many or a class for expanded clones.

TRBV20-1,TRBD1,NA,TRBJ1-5,CSARVGTGSRSQHF,TGCAGTGCTAGAGTAGGGACAGGGTCCAGGTCCCAGCATTTT
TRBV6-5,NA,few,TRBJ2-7,CASSGDIRPYEQYF,TGTGCCAGCAGTGGGGACATCAGACCCTACGAGCAGTACTTC
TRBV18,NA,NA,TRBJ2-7,CASSPQKSGHEQYF,TGTGCCAGCTCACCACAAAAGTCAGGGCACGAGCAGTACTTC
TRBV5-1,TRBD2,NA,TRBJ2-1,CASSLASSGFYNEQFF,TGCGCCAGCAGCTTGGCCTCTAGCGGGTTCTACAATGAGCAGTTCTTC
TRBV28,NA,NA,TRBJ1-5,CASNSPANGAGPQHF,TGTGCCAGCAACTCACCAGCAAACGGCGCCGGGCCCCAGCATTTT
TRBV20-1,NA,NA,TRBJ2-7,CSARVGSEYEQYF,TGCAGTGCTAGAGTCGGCAGCGAATACGAGCAGTACTTC
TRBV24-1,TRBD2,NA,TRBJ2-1,CATSDPSGGVGVRNEQFF,TGTGCCACCAGTGATCCTAGCGGGGGGGTTGGGGTTCGCAATGAGCAGTTCTTC
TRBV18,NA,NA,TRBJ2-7,CASSRDGRSYEQYF,TGTGCCAGCTCTCGGGACGGTAGATCCTACGAGCAGTACTTC
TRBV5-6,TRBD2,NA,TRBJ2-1,CASRQIAGGFGEQFF,TGTGCCAGCAGGCAGATAGCGGGAGGGTTCGGTGAGCAGTTCTTC
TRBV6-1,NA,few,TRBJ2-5,CASSESPRRGETQYF,TGTGCCAGCAGTGAATCTCCCCGCAGGGGAGAGACCCAGTACTTC
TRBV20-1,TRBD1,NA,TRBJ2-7,CSAKVDRARGYEQYF,TGCAGTGCTAAGGTCGACAGGGCCAGGGGTTACGAGCAGTACTTC
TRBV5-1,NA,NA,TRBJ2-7,CASSSRDGPGEQYF,TGCGCCAGCAGCTCTCGGGACGGGCCTGGGGAGCAGTACTTC
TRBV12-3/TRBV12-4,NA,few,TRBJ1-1,CASSSQRNTEAFF,TGTGCCAGCAGTAGTCAACGAAACACTGAAGCTTTCTTT
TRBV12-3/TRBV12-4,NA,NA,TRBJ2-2,CASSRRRGIGELFF,TGTGCCAGCAGCCGGCGCAGGGGTATCGGGGAGCTGTTTTTT
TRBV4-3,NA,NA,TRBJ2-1,CASSQEPSSSEQFF,TGCGCCAGCAGCCAAGAGCCATCCAGTTCCGAGCAGTTCTTC
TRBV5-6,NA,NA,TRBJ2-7,CASSSPGDYGLEQYF,TGTGCCAGCAGCTCCCCGGGTGACTACGGATTGGAGCAGTACTTC
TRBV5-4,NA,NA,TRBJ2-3,CASSLGRSSTDTQYF,TGTGCCAGCAGCTTGGGCCGCTCTAGCACAGATACGCAGTATTTT
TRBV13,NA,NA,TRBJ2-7,CASSSRRAYEQYF,TGTGCCAGCAGCAGCAGAAGGGCCTACGAGCAGTACTTC
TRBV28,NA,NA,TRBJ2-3,CASNSPVEDTQYF,TGTGCCAGCAATTCCCCTGTGGAAGATACGCAGTATTTT
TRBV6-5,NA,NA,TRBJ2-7,CASRAAGAGGTNEQYF,TGTGCCAGCAGGGCCGCCGGGGCAGGGGGGACCAACGAGCAGTACTTC